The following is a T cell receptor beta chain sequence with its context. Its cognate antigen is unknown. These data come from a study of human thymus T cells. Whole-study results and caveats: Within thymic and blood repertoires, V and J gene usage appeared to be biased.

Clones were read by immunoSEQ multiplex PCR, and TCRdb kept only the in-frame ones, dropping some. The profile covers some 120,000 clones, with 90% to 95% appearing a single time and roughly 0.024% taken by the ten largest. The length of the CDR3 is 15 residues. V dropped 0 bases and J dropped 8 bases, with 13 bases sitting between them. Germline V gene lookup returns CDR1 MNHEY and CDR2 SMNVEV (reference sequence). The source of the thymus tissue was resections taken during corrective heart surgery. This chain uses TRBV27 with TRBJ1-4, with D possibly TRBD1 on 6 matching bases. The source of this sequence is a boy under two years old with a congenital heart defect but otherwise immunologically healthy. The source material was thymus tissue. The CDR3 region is CASSLSTEGEEKLFF. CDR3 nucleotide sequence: TGTGCCAGCAGTTTATCGACGGAGGGGGAGGAAAAACTGTTTTTT.